This is a list of T cell receptor beta chains from one sample in a study of blood T cells in healthy people across ages. TCRdb recomputed calls from the 5' RACE reads with MiXCR, one row per CDR3 protein. Here the sample spans some 1.5 million distinct CDR3 sequences, over 25% being singletons. Sequencing was performed on blood. The receptors stem from a woman aged 25 to 39 in good health. Each CDR3 is given with its conserved first and last residue. Expanded clones are given a class, and other clones once, few, many or no size at all.

TRBV5-6	many	TRBJ2-7	CASRRRQGNYEQYF
TRBV5-1	NA	TRBJ2-2	CATKEGGTGELFF
TRBV4-2	NA	TRBJ2-2	CASSHYMAQGPSGRSNTGELFF
TRBV12-3/TRBV12-4	many	TRBJ2-3	CASSLRLATGDTQYF
TRBV12-3/TRBV12-4	NA	TRBJ1-2	CASNLGDRTNYGYTF
TRBV29-1	NA	TRBJ1-1	CSGGPGFQAFF
TRBV7-3	once	TRBJ1-1	CAGSSFVSTEAFF
TRBV6-6	NA	TRBJ2-5	CASSSEREWETQYF
TRBV28	NA	TRBJ2-7	CASIPGQASYEQYF
TRBV7-9	NA	NA	CASSSAGAGRLEQYF
TRBV20-1	few	TRBJ1-2	CSARESGVTNYGYTF
TRBV10-3	many	TRBJ2-5	CAISEEGQPQETQYF
TRBV20-1	NA	TRBJ1-5	CSARQGGGNQPQHF
TRBV3-1	NA	TRBJ2-4	CASTSGGYVQYF
TRBV20-1	few	TRBJ2-2	CSARDRGAGELFF
TRBV5-1	many	TRBJ2-3	CASSSDYPVDTQYF
TRBV12-3/TRBV12-4	once	TRBJ1-1	CASSLDLRGEAFF
TRBV7-9	few	TRBJ2-2	CASSRPGTGGGLTGELFF
TRBV15	NA	TRBJ1-5	CATSRDLEGRQAHSNQPQHF
TRBV20-1	NA	TRBJ2-2	CSLRGANTGERFF
TRBV5-1	many	TRBJ2-1	CASSFELAGASEQFF
TRBV7-2	NA	TRBJ2-1	CASSYPLAGGPEFDEQFF
TRBV20-1	many	TRBJ2-1	CSARDLRTIAGATGEQFF
TRBV29-1	many	TRBJ2-3	CSVDRVDTQYF
TRBV20-1	NA	TRBJ2-7	CSARARGPAGDTQYF
TRBV6-2/TRBV6-3	NA	TRBJ2-1	CAGSGGGPSDEQFF
TRBV14	NA	TRBJ2-5	CVSSQVWRGRQRETQYF
TRBV28	NA	TRBJ1-2	CASSSKPFGYTF
TRBV2	few	NA	CASMGDREETQYF
TRBV9	NA	TRBJ2-7	CASSVAGTAAYEQYF
TRBV29-1	few	TRBJ2-3	CSGRGLDTQYF
TRBV7-9	NA	TRBJ2-1	CASSSTAYSYNEQFF
TRBV7-3	NA	TRBJ2-5	CASSPYHGQGKETQYF